This T cell receptor beta chain is drawn from a study of radiation and T cells in renal cell carcinoma. Turning to the study itself: Nephrectomy followed 15 Gy stereotactic body radiation by 4 weeks. General study results and limits: In blood, top tumor clones expanded by 2 weeks, shrinking by 4.

Assay used: immunoSEQ multiplex PCR; TCRdb lists only in-frame clones, some missing. Here the sample spans 120,000 or so clones, 75% to 90% being singletons. Sample time point: blood 2 weeks post-SBRT. Treatment indicated: 15 Gy SBRT to primary tumor, nephrectomy 4 weeks later. After SBRT, blood was collected at 2 and 4 weeks, plus baseline. This renal cell carcinoma was of the clear cell type. Of note for this clone: Its specificity is unknown.

CDR3 length: 15 residues. V trimming: 3 bases; J trimming: 1 base; junction bases outside the gene matches: 4. Germline-derived CDR1 and CDR2 are SGHAT and FQNNGV. V gene TRBV11-2 combines with J gene TRBJ2-3; 7 positions match TRBD2. The TCR comes from a woman in her sixties or seventies with renal cell carcinoma. Sample: blood, taken from a patient whose treatment included radiotherapy and nephrectomy. The CDR3 is CASSFAGARTDTQYF. The CDR3 nucleotides are TGTGCCAGCAGCTTTGCGGGAGCCCGCACAGATACGCAGTATTTT. Supplemented by reference TRBV11-2 and TRBJ2-3, the full variable domain reads EAGVAQSPRYKIIEKRQSVAFWCNPISGHATLYWYQQILGQGPKLLIQFQNNGVVDDSQLPKDRFSAERLKGVDSTLKIQPAKLEDSAVYLCASSFAGARTDTQYFGPGTRLTVL.